The 32 T cell receptor beta chains in this list originate from one sample, sequenced in a study of prognosis after radiotherapy for stage I lung cancer. From genomic DNA, TCR beta CDR3 was amplified by two-round multiplex PCR. Primers specific to each TRBV and TRBJ gene drove first-round PCR. One entry per CDR3 protein results from TCRdb running MiXCR on the multiplex PCR reads. The repertoire consists of roughly 26,000 distinct CDR3 sequences, with around 30% occurring once and the leading ten covering 35%. This specimen consisted of PBMCs, obtained before or after stereotactic body radiation therapy (not recorded which). The receptors stem from a donor aged 50 or older with non-small cell lung cancer.

This clonotype was recorded at least ten times. V usage is TRBV5-1 and J usage is TRBJ1-1, with D perhaps matching TRBD1 (5 bases). The germline V gene encodes CDR1 SGHRS and CDR2 YFSETQ. V was clipped by 2 bases and J by 1 base, with 12 bases between them. The CDR3 extends over 15 amino acids. This CDR3 reads CASSLQTGWNTEAFF. CDR3 nucleotide sequence: TGCGCCAGCAGCTTACAAACAGGTTGGAACACTGAAGCTTTCTTT.

At least ten counts were recorded for this clonotype. This sequence joins TRBV5-1 and TRBJ1-1; D is possibly TRBD1 (5 bases). The CDR3 sequence is 15 residues long. Germline V gene lookup returns CDR1 SGHRS and CDR2 YFSETQ. The V and J ends lost 6 bases and 1 base respectively, with 16 bases between them. CDR3 nucleotides: TGCGCCAGCAACGAACTCAGTGGGGCGAACACTGAAGCTTTCTTT. It translates to CASNELSGANTEAFF.

The chain has TRBV6-5 and TRBJ2-7; 14 bases are shared with TRBD2. The V and J ends lost 0 bases and 6 bases, in that order; junction bases with no gene match: 7. In germline, CDR1 is MNHEY, CDR2 SVGAGI. The CDR3 runs 17 residues. The CDR3 DNA reads as TGTGCCAGCAGTTACTCGGGGACTAGCGGGAGTTTGGGCGAGCAGTACTTC. It is translated as CASSYSGTSGSLGEQYF.

On this clonotype itself: It is likely a read error: a sequence one base away is far more abundant. The rearrangement uses TRBV28 and TRBJ2-1; D remains ambiguous. Germline-derived CDR1 and CDR2 are MDHEN and SYDVKM. The V end was cut by 4 bases, the J end by 0 bases, with 13 bases between. The CDR3 has 16 residues. In nucleotides, the CDR3 is TGTGCCAGCAGTTCCCATCGACTGGGCTCCTACAATGAGCAGTTCTTC. It yields the protein CASSSHRLGSYNEQFF. Supplemented by reference TRBV28 and TRBJ2-1, the full variable domain reads DVKVTQSSRYLVKRTGEKVFLECVQDMDHENMFWYRQDPGLGLRLIYFSYDVKMKEKGDIPEGYSVSREKKERFSLILESASTNQTSMYLCASSSHRLGSYNEQFFGPGTRLTVL.

The table lists this clonotype with many counts. This chain joins TRBV20-1 and TRBJ1-5, with D unclear. From germline, CDR1 is DFQATT and CDR2 SNEGSKA (reference sequence). CDR3 length equals 14 residues. V lost 0 bases and J 6 bases, leaving 12 bases between the germline ends. For the CDR3, the DNA is TGCAGTGCTAGAGATACCCGACCCACTCAGCCCCAGCATTTT. This encodes CSARDTRPTQPQHF.

This clonotype was seen ten or more times. This chain joins TRBV19 and TRBJ1-2; the D gene is possibly TRBD1 (5 bases). V lost 7 bases, J lost 7 bases, and 13 bases lay in between. Germline CDR1 LNHDA, CDR2 SQIVND (reference sequence). The CDR3 sequence is 12 residues long. CDR3 bases: TGTGCCAGTACCCCACTTGGGGGTGGCTACACCTTC. Translation: CASTPLGGGYTF.

With respect to this clonotype: A much larger clone differs from this one at a single base, so this may be a read error. The chain combines TRBV6-2 or TRBV6-3 with TRBJ1-4; D uncertain. V lost 5 bases to trimming and J lost 7 bases, with 20 bases between them. CDR3 length equals 16 residues. Looked up from germline, CDR1 is MNHEY and CDR2 is SVGEGT. CDR3 sequence (DNA): TGTGCCAGCAGTGAAACCCATGGGTTGGGTAGTGAAAAACTGTTTTTT. Amino acids: CASSETHGLGSEKLFF.

V is TRBV6-1 and J is TRBJ2-1; 11 bases match TRBD2. Germline CDR1 is MNHNS and CDR2 is SASEGT. This CDR3 contains 15 residues. The junction had 7 bases not matched to a gene; V was cut back by 5 bases and J by 7 bases. CDR3 in amino acids: CASSILAGGGNEQFF. In nucleotides, the CDR3 is TGTGCCAGCAGTATCCTAGCGGGAGGTGGGAATGAGCAGTTCTTC.

This clonotype came up once. A far larger clone is one nucleotide away, so this likely arose from a read error. The chain combines TRBV6-2 or TRBV6-3 with TRBJ2-5; possible D gene TRBD2, 6 bases. The CDR3 length is 14 residues. Germline CDR1 MNHEY, CDR2 SVGEGT. CDR3 sequence: CASSERWRGETHYF. The CDR3 DNA follows: TGTGCCAGCAGTGAAAGATGGCGGGGAGAGACCCATTACTTC.

This clonotype was seen repeatedly, ten times or more. The chain links TRBV11-2 to TRBJ2-5; D possibly corresponds to TRBD1 (5 bases). The CDR3 runs to 13 residues. V was clipped by 0 bases and J by 9 bases, with 11 bases between them. Looked up from germline, CDR1 is SGHAT and CDR2 is FQNNGV. CDR3 region: CASSLEGSRAQYF. CDR3 bases: TGTGCCAGCAGCTTAGAAGGGTCCAGGGCCCAGTACTTC. The whole variable domain, filled in from reference TRBV11-2 and TRBJ2-5, reads EAGVAQSPRYKIIEKRQSVAFWCNPISGHATLYWYQQILGQGPKLLIQFQNNGVVDDSQLPKDRFSAERLKGVDSTLKIQPAKLEDSAVYLCASSLEGSRAQYFGPGTRLLVL.

Many counts were recorded for this clonotype. V is TRBV4-2 and J is TRBJ2-7, with 8 bases aligning to TRBD1. The germline CDR1 and CDR2 sequences are LGHNA and YNFKEQ. J gave up 2 bases and V 5 bases, and 5 bases lay outside the gene matches. The length of the CDR3 is 14 residues. The chain's CDR3 is CASSSGTGPYEQYF. In DNA form, the CDR3 reads TGTGCCAGCAGCTCCGGGACAGGACCCTACGAGCAGTACTTC.

This clonotype was observed many times. The chain has TRBV7-9 and TRBJ2-7; no clear D gene. Germline V gene lookup returns CDR1 SEHNR and CDR2 FQNEAQ (reference sequence). V lost 2 bases to trimming and J lost 2 bases, with 10 bases between them. The CDR3 runs 14 residues. The CDR3 sequence: CASSLRTAPYEQYF. The CDR3 DNA sequence: TGTGCCAGCAGCTTACGGACGGCCCCCTACGAGCAGTACTTC. The whole variable domain, filled in from reference TRBV7-9 and TRBJ2-7, reads DTGVSQNPRHKITKRGQNVTFRCDPISEHNRLYWYRQTLGQGPEFLTYFQNEAQLEKSRLLSDRFSAERPKGSFSTLEIQRTEQGDSAMYLCASSLRTAPYEQYFGPGTRLTVT.

This clonotype came up many times. The J gene is TRBJ1-5, the V gene TRBV12-3 or TRBV12-4; possibly TRBD1 for D (5 bases). V was trimmed by 4 bases and J by 7 bases, leaving 17 bases between them. This CDR3 spans 15 amino acids. CDR3: CASSSGTPRGQPQHF. The CDR3 DNA follows: TGTGCCAGCAGTTCCGGGACTCCGCGAGGGCAGCCCCAGCATTTT.

This clonotype was seen many times. The V gene is TRBV14, the J gene TRBJ1-5; 8 bases line up with TRBD1. Per the germline V gene, CDR1 is SGHDN and CDR2 is FVKESK. The CDR3 is 13 amino acids. V trimming: 5 bases; J trimming: 7 bases; junction bases outside the gene matches: 4. The CDR3 region has the DNA TGTGCCAGCAGCAGGGGACAGGCGCAGCCCCAGCATTTT. Translation gives CASSRGQAQPQHF. Variable domain in full (rest from reference TRBV14 and TRBJ1-5): EAGVTQFPSHSVIEKGQTVTLRCDPISGHDNLYWYRRVMGKEIKFLLHFVKESKQDESGMPNNRFLAERTGGTYSTLKVQPAELEDSGVYFCASSRGQAQPQHFGDGTRLSIL.

The gene calls are TRBV4-1 and TRBJ2-7; TRBD1 matches at 9 bases. The CDR3 contains 15 residues. J gave up 4 bases and V 0 bases, and 4 bases lay outside the gene matches. Germline V CDR1 and CDR2: MGHRA, YSYEKL. The CDR3 sequence is CASSQDMGQGYEQYF. The CDR3 DNA reads as TGCGCCAGCAGCCAAGATATGGGACAGGGTTACGAGCAGTACTTC.

This clonotype was picked up a small number of times. The rearrangement joins TRBV5-5 to TRBJ2-5; 12 bases are shared with TRBD1. The J segment lost 5 bases and the V segment lost 4 bases, leaving 6 bases of the junction unmatched. The length of the CDR3 is 15 residues. Germline V gene data show CDR1 as SGHKS and CDR2 as YYEKEE (reference sequence). CDR3 DNA sequence: TGTGCCAGCAGCGGAGGGACAGGGGGCAGGGAGACCCAGTACTTC. Translated, it gives CASSGGTGGRETQYF.

This clonotype was seen many times. This sequence joins TRBV2 and TRBJ2-5, with D maybe TRBD2 (6 bases). Germline V gene lookup returns CDR1 SNHLY and CDR2 FYNNEI. The CDR3 runs 13 residues. Trimming shortened V by 4 bases and J by 2 bases, and 8 bases separated the two germline ends. The CDR3, as DNA: TGTGCCAGCAGTGCGCGGGAACAAGAGACCCAGTACTTC. Translation: CASSAREQETQYF.

This chain uses TRBV7-9 with TRBJ1-3; tentative D call: TRBD1 (5 bases). CDR1 is SEHNR and CDR2 is FQNEAQ in the germline V gene (reference sequence). The CDR3 has 16 amino acids. V gave up 1 base and J gave up 2 bases, with 12 bases separating them. Here the CDR3 DNA reads TGTGCCAGCAGCTTAGATAAGGGGCACCCTGGAAACACCATATATTTT. Protein product: CASSLDKGHPGNTIYF. The full variable domain, completed using reference TRBV7-9 and TRBJ1-3, is DTGVSQNPRHKITKRGQNVTFRCDPISEHNRLYWYRQTLGQGPEFLTYFQNEAQLEKSRLLSDRFSAERPKGSFSTLEIQRTEQGDSAMYLCASSLDKGHPGNTIYFGEGSWLTVV.

This clonotype was seen ten or more times. The genes are TRBV11-1 and TRBJ1-6; D perhaps matches TRBD1 (6 bases). The V end was cut by 1 base, the J end by 7 bases, with 11 bases between. CDR1 and CDR2 (germline): SGHAT, FQDESV (reference sequence). This CDR3 contains 15 residues. The CDR3 protein is CASSLDRAHNSPLHF. CDR3 in DNA: TGTGCCAGCAGCTTAGACAGGGCGCACAATTCACCCCTCCACTTT.

To note about this clonotype: The junction departs from germline at one end; a sequencing error may be responsible. The chain recombines TRBV7-2 with TRBJ2-5; the match to TRBD2 covers 10 bases. CDR3 length: 17 residues. The germline CDR1 and CDR2 sequences are SGHTA and FQGNSA. The CDR3 nucleotides are TGTGCCAGCAGCTCAGGGAATAGCGGGAGGATGCGAGAGACACAGTACTTC. Translated: CASSSGNSGRMRETQYF.

This clonotype was recorded at least ten times. The chain recombines TRBV4-1 with TRBJ1-6; TRBD1 aligns across 8 bases. CDR1 is MGHRA, CDR2 YSYEKL, per germline. V shed 4 bases, J shed 4 bases, and the junction held 6 bases outside the gene matches. The CDR3 spans 16 residues. The CDR3 spells CASSLGQGRYNSPLHF. In DNA, the CDR3 is TGCGCCAGCAGCCTCGGACAGGGTAGATATAATTCACCCCTCCACTTT.

This clonotype was observed a single time. J is TRBJ2-3 and V is TRBV7-8; 7 bases map to TRBD2. The junction had 8 bases not matched to a gene; V was cut back by 5 bases and J by 0 bases. CDR1 and CDR2 (germline): SGHVS, FQNEAQ. This CDR3 region has 16 residues. The CDR3 region has the DNA TGTGCCAGCAGCCCCCGGGGGGAGCTAAGCACAGATACGCAGTATTTT. It yields the protein CASSPRGELSTDTQYF.

This clonotype has a count of ten or more. The V call is TRBV11-2, the J call TRBJ2-7; a possible D gene is TRBD1 (5 bases). Germline V gene data show CDR1 as SGHAT and CDR2 as FQNNGV. The CDR3 covers 15 residues. V lost 2 bases, J lost 6 bases, and 17 bases lay in between. CDR3 protein: CASSLNRAGPIEQYF. CDR3 bases: TGTGCCAGCAGCTTAAATCGGGCAGGGCCCATCGAGCAGTACTTC.

This clonotype was recorded only once. This chain joins TRBV2 and TRBJ2-1; no reliable D call. The CDR3 sequence is 11 residues long. The V end lost 5 bases, the J end lost 15 bases, and 14 bases lay between the germline ends. CDR1 and CDR2 (germline): SNHLY, FYNNEI. The CDR3 DNA reads TGTGCCAGCAGTCTGGGAACGGCTCGGTTCTTC. This translates into CASSLGTARFF.

In its sample, this clonotype was seen many times. The chain links TRBV28 to TRBJ2-1; either TRBD1 or TRBD2 may supply D (6 bases each). The germline V and J ends were trimmed by 2 bases and 8 bases, with 13 bases remaining between them. The CDR3 sequence is 14 residues long. Looked up from germline, CDR1 is MDHEN and CDR2 is SYDVKM. CDR3 sequence (DNA): TGTGCCAGCAGTTTACGGGGGCGCTCCTATGAGCAGTTCTTC. Protein: CASSLRGRSYEQFF.

This clonotype appeared many times. Here the CDR3 DNA reads TGTGCCAGCAGATCTTCGGACACCCTCTACGAGCAGTACTTC. Translating it yields CASRSSDTLYEQYF. The chain employs TRBV28 and TRBJ2-7, with a possible D match to TRBD1 (5 bases). Germline V gives CDR1 MDHEN, CDR2 SYDVKM. This CDR3 is built from 14 residues. V was clipped by 6 bases and J by 3 bases, with 15 bases between them. Full variable domain (outside the CDR3, taken from reference TRBV28 and TRBJ2-7): DVKVTQSSRYLVKRTGEKVFLECVQDMDHENMFWYRQDPGLGLRLIYFSYDVKMKEKGDIPEGYSVSREKKERFSLILESASTNQTSMYLCASRSSDTLYEQYFGPGTRLTVT.

The table lists this clonotype with many counts. The chain uses TRBV4-1 and TRBJ2-3; 8 nucleotides line up with TRBD2. The V gene end was trimmed by 4 bases and the J gene end by 3 bases; junction bases not matched to a gene: 6. The CDR3 extends over 15 amino acids. Germline assignment: CDR1 MGHRA and CDR2 YSYEKL. This CDR3 is CASSLLAGQTDTQYF. The CDR3 nucleotides read TGCGCCAGCAGCCTTCTAGCGGGTCAAACAGATACGCAGTATTTT.

The table lists this clonotype with many counts. This chain links TRBV2 with TRBJ2-1; 7 bases fit TRBD2. The CDR3 contains 14 residues. The V gene's germline CDR1 is SNHLY and CDR2 FYNNEI. Germline trimming cut 7 bases from V and 6 bases from J; bases unmatched to any gene: 9. The CDR3 region has the DNA TGTGCCAGCACGCGGGCGGGAGCCCGCAATGAGCAGTTCTTC. As protein: CASTRAGARNEQFF.

The CDR3 protein is CASSLDRTNTEAFF. The CDR3 DNA is TGTGCCAGCAGCTTGGACAGAACCAACACTGAAGCTTTCTTT. The chain carries TRBV5-4 and TRBJ1-1; D gene unclear. Germline V gene data show CDR1 as SGHNT and CDR2 as YYREEE (reference sequence). V was cut by 0 bases and J by 2 bases, with 8 bases left in between. The CDR3 totals 14 residues.

This clonotype was picked up many times. The genes are TRBV29-1 and TRBJ2-2; 8 bases map to TRBD1. Per the germline V gene, CDR1 is SQVTM and CDR2 is ANQGSEA. J was trimmed by 0 bases and V by 5 bases; bases with no gene match: 8. The CDR3 extends over 16 amino acids. Here the CDR3 reads CSVRPGQGANTGELFF. The CDR3 DNA reads as TGCAGCGTTCGACCCGGACAGGGTGCGAACACCGGGGAGCTGTTTTTT.

In this sample, this clonotype turned up many times. The J gene is TRBJ2-6, the V gene TRBV29-1, with D perhaps TRBD2 (5 bases). Germline V lookup: CDR1 SQVTM, CDR2 ANQGSEA. The CDR3 has 14 residues. Trimming cost V 7 bases and J 3 bases, with 13 bases left between them. The CDR3 is CSARVAGGANVLTF. The CDR3, as DNA: TGCAGCGCCCGAGTCGCGGGTGGGGCCAACGTCCTGACTTTC.

As regards this clonotype: Being one base from a much bigger clone, this may be a read error. The chain joins TRBV10-3 to TRBJ2-2, with D possibly TRBD1 on 6 matching bases. The germline CDR1 and CDR2 sequences are ENHRY and SYGVKD. The CDR3 covers 15 residues. Trimming cost V 8 bases and J 3 bases, with 16 bases left between them. CDR3 sequence: CAIGGREYHTGELFF. The CDR3 coding sequence is TGTGCCATCGGGGGCAGGGAGTATCACACCGGGGAGCTGTTTTTT.